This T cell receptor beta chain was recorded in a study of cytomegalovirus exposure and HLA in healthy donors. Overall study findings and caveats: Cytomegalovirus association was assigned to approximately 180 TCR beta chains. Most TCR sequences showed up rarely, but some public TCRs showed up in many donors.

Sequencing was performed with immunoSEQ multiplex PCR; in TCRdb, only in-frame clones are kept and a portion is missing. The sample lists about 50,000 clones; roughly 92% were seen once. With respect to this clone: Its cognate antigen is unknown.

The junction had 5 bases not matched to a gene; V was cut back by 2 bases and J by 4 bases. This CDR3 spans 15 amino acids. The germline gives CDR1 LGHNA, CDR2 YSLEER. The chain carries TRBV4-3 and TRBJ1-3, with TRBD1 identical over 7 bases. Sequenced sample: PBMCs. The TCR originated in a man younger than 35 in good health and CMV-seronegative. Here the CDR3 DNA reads TGCGCCAGCAGCCAACTAGGGGGCTTGGGAAACACCATATATTTT. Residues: CASSQLGGLGNTIYF.